Below, one TCR beta chain is given with its context. Its antigen is undetermined. This entry is derived from a study of T cells in Graves' hyperthyroidism and ophthalmopathy. Study-level points and caveats: Separation of ophthalmopathy from stable hyperthyroidism was achieved by a 13 V-J model.

Fresh peripheral blood, 10 ml, yielded the PBMCs. Amplification of TCR beta CDR3 regions used RNA as the template. The study used the HTBI primer set for a first-round RT-PCR of the TCR CDR3. Each CDR3 protein gets one entry after TCRdb re-called the multiplex PCR reads with MiXCR. The sample records approximately 590,000 distinct CDR3 sequences, 15% to 18% being singletons. V shed 3 bases, J shed 7 bases, and the junction held 10 bases outside the gene matches. In germline, CDR1 is GTSNPN, CDR2 SVGIG (reference sequence). The CDR3 loop spans 14 amino acids. Material for sequencing was blood. V is TRBV30 and J is TRBJ2-7; 9 nucleotides agree with TRBD2. The source of this sequence is a woman aged 25 to 39 with Graves' hyperthyroidism. CDR3 amino acids: CAWSWAGGPNEQYF. Written as DNA, the CDR3 is TGTGCCTGGAGCTGGGCGGGAGGGCCGAATGAGCAGTACTTC.